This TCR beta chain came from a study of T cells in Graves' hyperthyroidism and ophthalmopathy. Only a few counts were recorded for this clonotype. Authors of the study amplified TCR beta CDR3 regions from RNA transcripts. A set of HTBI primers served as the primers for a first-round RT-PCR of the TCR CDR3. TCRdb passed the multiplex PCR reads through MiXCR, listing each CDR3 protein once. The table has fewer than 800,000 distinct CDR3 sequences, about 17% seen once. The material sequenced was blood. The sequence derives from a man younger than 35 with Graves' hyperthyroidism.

CDR3 DNA: TGCGCCAGCAGAGACACGCGGGAGTTTGACGAGCAGTACTTC. Protein: CASRDTREFDEQYF. The chain links TRBV5-1 to TRBJ2-7; 7 bases match TRBD2. Trimming took 5 bases from V and 5 from J; bases not matched to a gene: 10. Germline-derived CDR1 and CDR2 are SGHRS and YFSETQ. The CDR3 consists of 14 residues. The variable domain in full, with the rest retrieved from reference TRBV5-1 and TRBJ2-7, is KAGVTQTPRYLIKTRGQQVTLSCSPISGHRSVSWYQQTPGQGLQFLFEYFSETQRNKGNFPGRFSGRQFSNSRSEMNVSTLELGDSALYLCASRDTREFDEQYFGPGTRLTVT.